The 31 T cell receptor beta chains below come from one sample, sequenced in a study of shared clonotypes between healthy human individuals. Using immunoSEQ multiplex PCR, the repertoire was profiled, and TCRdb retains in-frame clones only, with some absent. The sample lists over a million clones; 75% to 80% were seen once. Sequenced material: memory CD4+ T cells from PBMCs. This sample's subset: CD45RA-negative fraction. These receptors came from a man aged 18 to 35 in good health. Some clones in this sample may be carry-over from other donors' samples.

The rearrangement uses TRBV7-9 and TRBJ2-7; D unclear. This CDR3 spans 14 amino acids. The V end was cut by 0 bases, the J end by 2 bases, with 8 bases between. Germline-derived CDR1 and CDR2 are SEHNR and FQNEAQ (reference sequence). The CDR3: CASSLALVPYEQYF. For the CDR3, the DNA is TGTGCCAGCAGCTTAGCTCTGGTACCCTACGAGCAGTACTTC. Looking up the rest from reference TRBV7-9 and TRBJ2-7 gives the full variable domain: DTGVSQNPRHKITKRGQNVTFRCDPISEHNRLYWYRQTLGQGPEFLTYFQNEAQLEKSRLLSDRFSAERPKGSFSTLEIQRTEQGDSAMYLCASSLALVPYEQYFGPGTRLTVT.

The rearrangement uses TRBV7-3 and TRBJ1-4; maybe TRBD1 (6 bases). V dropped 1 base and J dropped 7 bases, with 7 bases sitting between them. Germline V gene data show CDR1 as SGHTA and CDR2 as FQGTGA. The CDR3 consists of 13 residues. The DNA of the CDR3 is TGTGCCAGCAGCTTAAACAGGGTTGAAAAACTGTTTTTT. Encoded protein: CASSLNRVEKLFF.

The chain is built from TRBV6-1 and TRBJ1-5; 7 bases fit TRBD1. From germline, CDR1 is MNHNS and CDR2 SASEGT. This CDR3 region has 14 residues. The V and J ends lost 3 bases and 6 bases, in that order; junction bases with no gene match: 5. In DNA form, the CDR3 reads TGTGCCAGCAGTGAGGGACAGCCCGGTCAGCCCCAGCATTTT. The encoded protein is CASSEGQPGQPQHF.

The CDR3 here is CASSPGGLDQVDEQFF. The CDR3 DNA follows: TGCGCCAGCAGCCCGGGGGGACTAGACCAGGTCGATGAGCAGTTCTTC. The V and J genes are TRBV4-1 and TRBJ2-1, with TRBD2 matching over 8 bases. J was trimmed by 8 bases and V by 4 bases; bases with no gene match: 13. Looked up from germline, CDR1 is MGHRA and CDR2 is YSYEKL. The CDR3 runs to 16 residues.

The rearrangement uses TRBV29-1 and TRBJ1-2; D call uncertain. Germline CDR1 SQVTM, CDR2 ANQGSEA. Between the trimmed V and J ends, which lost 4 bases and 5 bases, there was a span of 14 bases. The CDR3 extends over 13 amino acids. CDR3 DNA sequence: TGCAGCGTTGTTCGTAGCGGGGTTTATGGCTACACCTTC. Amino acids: CSVVRSGVYGYTF.

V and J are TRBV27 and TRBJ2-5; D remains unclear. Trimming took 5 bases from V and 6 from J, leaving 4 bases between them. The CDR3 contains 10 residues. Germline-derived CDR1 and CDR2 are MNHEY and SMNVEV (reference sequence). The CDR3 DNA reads TGTGCCAGCAGTCCGCAGACCCAGTACTTC. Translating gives CASSPQTQYF.

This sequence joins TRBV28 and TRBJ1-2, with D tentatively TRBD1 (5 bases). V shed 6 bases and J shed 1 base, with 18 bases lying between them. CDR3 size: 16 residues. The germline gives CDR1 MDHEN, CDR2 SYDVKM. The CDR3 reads CASSPQTARRNYGYTF. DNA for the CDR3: TGTGCCAGCAGCCCACAGACAGCCCGACGTAACTATGGCTACACCTTC.

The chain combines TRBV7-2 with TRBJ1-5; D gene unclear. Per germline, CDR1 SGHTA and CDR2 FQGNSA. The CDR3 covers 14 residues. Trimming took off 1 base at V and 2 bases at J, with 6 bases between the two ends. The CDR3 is CASSLVSGNQPQHF. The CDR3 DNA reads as TGTGCCAGCAGCTTAGTTTCAGGCAATCAGCCCCAGCATTTT.

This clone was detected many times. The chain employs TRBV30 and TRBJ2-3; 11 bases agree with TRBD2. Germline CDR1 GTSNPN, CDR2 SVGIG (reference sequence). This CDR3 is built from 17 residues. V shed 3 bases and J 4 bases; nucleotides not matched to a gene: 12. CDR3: CAWSLSGTSGGADTQYF. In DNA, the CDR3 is TGTGCCTGGAGCTTGAGCGGGACTAGCGGAGGGGCAGATACGCAGTATTTT.

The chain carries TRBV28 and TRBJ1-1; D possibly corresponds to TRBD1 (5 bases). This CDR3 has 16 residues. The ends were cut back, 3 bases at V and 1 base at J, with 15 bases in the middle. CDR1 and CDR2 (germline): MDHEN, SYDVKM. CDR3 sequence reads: CASSFPEAGTNTEAFF. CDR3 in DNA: TGTGCCAGCAGTTTCCCCGAGGCAGGGACGAACACTGAAGCTTTCTTT.

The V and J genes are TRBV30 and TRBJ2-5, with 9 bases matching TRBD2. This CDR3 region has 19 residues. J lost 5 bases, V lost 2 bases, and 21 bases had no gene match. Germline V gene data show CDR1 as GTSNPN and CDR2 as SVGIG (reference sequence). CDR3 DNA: TGTGCCTGGAGTCCACGGGACTGGCGGGAGGGCCTTGTGGAGGAGACCCAGTACTTC. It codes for CAWSPRDWREGLVEETQYF. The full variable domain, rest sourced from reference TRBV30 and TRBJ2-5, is SQTIHQWPATLVQPVGSPLSLECTVEGTSNPNLYWYRQAAGRGLQLLFYSVGIGQISSEVPQNLSASRPQDRQFILSSKKLLLSDSGFYLCAWSPRDWREGLVEETQYFGPGTRLLVL.

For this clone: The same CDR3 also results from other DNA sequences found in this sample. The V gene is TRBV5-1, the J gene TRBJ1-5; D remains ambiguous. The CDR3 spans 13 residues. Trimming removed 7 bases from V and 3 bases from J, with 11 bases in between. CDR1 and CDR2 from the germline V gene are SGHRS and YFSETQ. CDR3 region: CASREQFNQPQHF. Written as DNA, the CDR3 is TGCGCCAGCCGCGAACAGTTCAATCAGCCCCAGCATTTT.

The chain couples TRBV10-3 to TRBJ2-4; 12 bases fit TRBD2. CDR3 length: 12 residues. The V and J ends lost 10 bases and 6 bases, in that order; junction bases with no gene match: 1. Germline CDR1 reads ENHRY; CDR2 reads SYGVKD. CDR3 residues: CATTSGGNIQYF. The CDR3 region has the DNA TGTGCCACGACTAGCGGGGGAAACATTCAGTACTTC.

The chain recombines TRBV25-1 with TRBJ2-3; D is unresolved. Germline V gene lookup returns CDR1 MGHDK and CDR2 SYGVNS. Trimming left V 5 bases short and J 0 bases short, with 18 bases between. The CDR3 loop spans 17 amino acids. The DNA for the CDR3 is TGTGCCAGCAGTCCACGGAGAACCGGACCTAGCACAGATACGCAGTATTTT. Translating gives CASSPRRTGPSTDTQYF.

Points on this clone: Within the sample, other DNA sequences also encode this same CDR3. The CDR3 nucleotides are TGTGCCAGCAGCTTGGGGCTAGCGGGAGCTCAAGAGACCCAGTACTTC. The encoded protein is CASSLGLAGAQETQYF. The rearrangement links TRBV5-4 to TRBJ2-5; 10 positions agree with TRBD2. CDR1 and CDR2 (germline): SGHNT, YYREEE (reference sequence). The CDR3 spans 16 residues. Trimming at V came to 0 bases and at J to 2 bases, leaving 4 bases not matched to a gene. The full variable domain, with the rest looked up from reference TRBV5-4 and TRBJ2-5, is ETGVTQSPTHLIKTRGQQVTLRCSSQSGHNTVSWYQQALGQGPQFIFQYYREEENGRGNFPPRFSGLQFPNYSSELNVNALELDDSALYLCASSLGLAGAQETQYFGPGTRLLVL.

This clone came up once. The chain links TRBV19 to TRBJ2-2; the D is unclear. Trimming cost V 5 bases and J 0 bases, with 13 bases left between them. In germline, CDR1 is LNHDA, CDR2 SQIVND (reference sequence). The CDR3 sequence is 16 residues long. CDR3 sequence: CASSSLQIANTGELFF. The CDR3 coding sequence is TGTGCCAGTAGTTCCTTACAGATTGCGAACACCGGGGAGCTGTTTTTT. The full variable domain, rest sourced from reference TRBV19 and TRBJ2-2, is DGGITQSPKYLFRKEGQNVTLSCEQNLNHDAMYWYRQDPGQGLRLIYYSQIVNDFQKGDIAEGYSVSREKKESFPLTVTSAQKNPTAFYLCASSSLQIANTGELFFGEGSRLTVL.

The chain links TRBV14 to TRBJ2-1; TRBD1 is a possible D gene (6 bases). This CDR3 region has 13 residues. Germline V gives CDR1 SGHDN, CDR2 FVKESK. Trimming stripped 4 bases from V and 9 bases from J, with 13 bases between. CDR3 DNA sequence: TGTGCCAGCAGCCTACGGGCCAGGGGTGAGCAGTTCTTC. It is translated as CASSLRARGEQFF. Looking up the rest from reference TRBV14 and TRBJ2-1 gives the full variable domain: EAGVTQFPSHSVIEKGQTVTLRCDPISGHDNLYWYRRVMGKEIKFLLHFVKESKQDESGMPNNRFLAERTGGTYSTLKVQPAELEDSGVYFCASSLRARGEQFFGPGTRLTVL.

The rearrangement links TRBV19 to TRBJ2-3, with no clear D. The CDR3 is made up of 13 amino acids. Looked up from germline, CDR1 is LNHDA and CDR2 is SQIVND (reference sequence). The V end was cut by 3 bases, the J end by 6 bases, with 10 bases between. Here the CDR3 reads CASSMEISDTQYF. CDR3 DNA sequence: TGTGCCAGTAGTATGGAGATATCGGATACGCAGTATTTT.

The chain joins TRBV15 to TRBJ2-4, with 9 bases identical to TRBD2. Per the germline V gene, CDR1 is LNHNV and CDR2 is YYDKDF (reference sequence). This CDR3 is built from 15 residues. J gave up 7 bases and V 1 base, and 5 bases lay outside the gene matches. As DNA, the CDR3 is TGTGCCACCAGCAGAGGGCGGGAGGGCAGGAACATTCAGTACTTC. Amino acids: CATSRGREGRNIQYF.

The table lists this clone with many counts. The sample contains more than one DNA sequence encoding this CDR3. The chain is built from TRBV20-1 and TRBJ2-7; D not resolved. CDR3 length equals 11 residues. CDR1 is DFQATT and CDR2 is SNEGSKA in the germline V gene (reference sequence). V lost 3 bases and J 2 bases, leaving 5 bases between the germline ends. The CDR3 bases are TGCAGTGCTAGTAGTCCCTACGAGCAGTACTTC. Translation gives CSASSPYEQYF.

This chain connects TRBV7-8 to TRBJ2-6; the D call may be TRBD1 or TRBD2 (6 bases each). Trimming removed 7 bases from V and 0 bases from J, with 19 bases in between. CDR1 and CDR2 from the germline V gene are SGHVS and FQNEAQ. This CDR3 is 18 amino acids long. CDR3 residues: CASTPGQGTFSGANVLTF. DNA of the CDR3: TGTGCCAGCACTCCGGGCCAGGGGACTTTCTCTGGGGCCAACGTCCTGACTTTC.

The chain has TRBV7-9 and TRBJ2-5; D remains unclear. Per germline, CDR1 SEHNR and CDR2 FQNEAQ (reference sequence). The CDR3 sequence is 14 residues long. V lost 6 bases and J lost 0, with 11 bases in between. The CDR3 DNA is TGTGCCAGCAGGGATTGGCAGCACCAAGAGACCCAGTACTTC. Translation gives CASRDWQHQETQYF.

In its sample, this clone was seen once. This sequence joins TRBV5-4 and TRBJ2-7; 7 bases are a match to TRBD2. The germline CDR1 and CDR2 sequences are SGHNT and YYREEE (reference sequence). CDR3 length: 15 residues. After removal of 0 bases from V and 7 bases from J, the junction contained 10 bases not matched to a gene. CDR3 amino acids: CASSLGPSGAGEQYF. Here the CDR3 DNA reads TGTGCCAGCAGCTTGGGACCTAGCGGAGCGGGGGAGCAGTACTTC.

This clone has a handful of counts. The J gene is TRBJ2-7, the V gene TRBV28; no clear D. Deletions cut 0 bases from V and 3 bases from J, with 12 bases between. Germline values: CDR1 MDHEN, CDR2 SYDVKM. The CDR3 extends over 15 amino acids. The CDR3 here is CASSLWATTNYEQYF. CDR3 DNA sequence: TGTGCCAGCAGTTTATGGGCTACTACTAACTACGAGCAGTACTTC.

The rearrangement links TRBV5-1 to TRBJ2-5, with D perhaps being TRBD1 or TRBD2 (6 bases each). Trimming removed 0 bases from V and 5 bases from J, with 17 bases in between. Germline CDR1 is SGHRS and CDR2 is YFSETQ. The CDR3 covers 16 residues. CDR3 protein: CASSLAGALAGETQYF. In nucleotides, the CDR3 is TGCGCCAGCAGCTTGGCGGGGGCGCTTGCCGGCGAGACCCAGTACTTC. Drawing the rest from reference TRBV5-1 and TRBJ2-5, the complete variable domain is KAGVTQTPRYLIKTRGQQVTLSCSPISGHRSVSWYQQTPGQGLQFLFEYFSETQRNKGNFPGRFSGRQFSNSRSEMNVSTLELGDSALYLCASSLAGALAGETQYFGPGTRLLVL.

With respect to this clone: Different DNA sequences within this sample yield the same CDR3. The CDR3 spells CASSPDYEQYF. Here the CDR3 DNA reads TGTGCCAGCTCACCAGACTACGAGCAGTACTTC. The chain has TRBV18 and TRBJ2-7, with D unresolved. The CDR3 extends over 11 amino acids. Germline CDR1 KGHSH, CDR2 LQKENI. Trimming shortened V by 2 bases and J by 3 bases, and 2 bases separated the two germline ends.

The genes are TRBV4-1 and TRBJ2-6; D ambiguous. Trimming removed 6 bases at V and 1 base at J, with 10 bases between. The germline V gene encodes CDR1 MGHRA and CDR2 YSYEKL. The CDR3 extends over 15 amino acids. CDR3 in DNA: TGCGCCAGCAGTCAAAGTGGGTCTGGGGCCAACGTCCTGACTTTC. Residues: CASSQSGSGANVLTF.

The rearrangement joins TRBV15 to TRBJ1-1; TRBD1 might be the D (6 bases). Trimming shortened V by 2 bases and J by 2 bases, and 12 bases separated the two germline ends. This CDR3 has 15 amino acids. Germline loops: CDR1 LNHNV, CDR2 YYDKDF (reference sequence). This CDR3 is CATSRPATGNTEAFF. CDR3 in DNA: TGTGCCACCAGCAGACCGGCGACAGGCAACACTGAAGCTTTCTTT.

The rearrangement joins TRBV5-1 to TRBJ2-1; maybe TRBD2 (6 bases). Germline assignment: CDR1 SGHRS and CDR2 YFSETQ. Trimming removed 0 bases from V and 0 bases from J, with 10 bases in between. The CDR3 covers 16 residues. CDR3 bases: TGCGCCAGCAGCTTGGAACCCGGGAGCTCCTACAATGAGCAGTTCTTC. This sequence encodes CASSLEPGSSYNEQFF.

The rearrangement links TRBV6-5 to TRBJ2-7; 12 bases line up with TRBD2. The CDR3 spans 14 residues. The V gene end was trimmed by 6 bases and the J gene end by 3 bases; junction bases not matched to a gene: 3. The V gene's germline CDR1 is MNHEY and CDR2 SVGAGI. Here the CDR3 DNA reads TGTGCCAGCAGAATGGGACTAGCGGGCTACGAGCAGTACTTC. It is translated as CASRMGLAGYEQYF.

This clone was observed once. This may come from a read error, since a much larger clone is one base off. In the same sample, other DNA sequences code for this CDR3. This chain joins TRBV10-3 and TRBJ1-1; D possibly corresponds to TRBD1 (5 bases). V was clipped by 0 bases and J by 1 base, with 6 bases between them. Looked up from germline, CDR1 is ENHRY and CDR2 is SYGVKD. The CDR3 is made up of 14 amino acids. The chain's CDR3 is CAISESTENTEAFF. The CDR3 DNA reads TGTGCCATCAGTGAGTCGACAGAGAACACTGAAGCTTTCTTT.